A single sample gave rise to the 10 T cell receptor beta chains below, sequenced in a study of blood T cell repertoires in COVID-19. The assay was immunoSEQ multiplex PCR, and TCRdb's table has in-frame clones only and misses some. The table has some 260,000 clones, approximately 86% seen once. Sequenced sample: peripheral blood. The receptors shown here come from a man older than 75 with acute or convalescent COVID-19.

The V gene is TRBV10-3, the J gene TRBJ2-5; 7 bases fit TRBD2. Losses at the gene ends were 3 bases for V and 5 bases for J; bases not matched to a gene: 6. Germline V CDR1 and CDR2: ENHRY, SYGVKD. This CDR3 region has 14 residues. The CDR3 spells CAISEGGSRETQYF. CDR3 bases: TGTGCCATCAGTGAAGGCGGGAGTAGGGAGACCCAGTACTTC.

The CDR3 sequence is CASSQDKTGGEQYF. The CDR3 nucleotides are TGTGCCAGCAGCCAAGATAAGACAGGAGGCGAGCAGTACTTC. The rearrangement joins TRBV4-2 to TRBJ2-7; possibly TRBD1 for D (6 bases). The germline V gene has CDR1 LGHNA and CDR2 YNFKEQ. This CDR3 has 14 amino acids. V lost 0 bases to trimming and J lost 6 bases, with 12 bases between them.

The CDR3 coding sequence is TGTGCCAGCTCACGTGCTCCGGGGGGGATGAACACTGAAGCTTTCTTT. Residues: CASSRAPGGMNTEAFF. The V call is TRBV18, the J call TRBJ1-1; TRBD1 is a possible D gene (5 bases). The length of the CDR3 is 16 residues. Germline V CDR1 and CDR2: KGHSH, LQKENI. Trimming removed 4 bases at V and 0 bases at J, with 15 bases between.

The V call is TRBV9, the J call TRBJ2-3, with TRBD2 matching 7 bases. V shed 4 bases, J shed 0 bases, and the junction held 11 bases outside the gene matches. CDR1 is SGDLS and CDR2 is YYNGEE in the germline V gene. The CDR3 runs 17 residues. In DNA form, the CDR3 reads TGTGCCAGCAGCCCCGAAGAGCGGGGCCCTAGCACAGATACGCAGTATTTT. This gives the protein CASSPEERGPSTDTQYF.

The chain couples TRBV5-1 to TRBJ1-1; D unclear. Germline V gives CDR1 SGHRS, CDR2 YFSETQ. The germline V and J ends were trimmed by 5 bases and 1 base, with 12 bases remaining between them. The length of the CDR3 is 14 residues. The CDR3 is CASSLIRENTEAFF. The CDR3 region has the DNA TGCGCCAGCAGTCTGATTCGGGAGAACACTGAAGCTTTCTTT.

The rearrangement links TRBV19 to TRBJ2-6; D is unclear. Between the trimmed V and J ends, which lost 3 bases and 1 base, there was a span of 4 bases. Looked up from germline, CDR1 is LNHDA and CDR2 is SQIVND (reference sequence). This CDR3 contains 14 residues. The DNA for the CDR3 is TGTGCCAGTAGTATTCAGTCTGGGGCCAACGTCCTGACTTTC. Protein product: CASSIQSGANVLTF.

In its sample, this clone was seen once. This sequence joins TRBV7-2 and TRBJ2-5; D ambiguous. Germline V lookup: CDR1 SGHTA, CDR2 FQGNSA. Trimming took 1 base from V and 1 from J, leaving 7 bases between them. The CDR3 consists of 14 residues. The DNA for the CDR3 is TGTGCCAGCAGCTTAGTTAGCAGCCAAGAGACCCAGTACTTC. As protein: CASSLVSSQETQYF.

The chain has TRBV27 and TRBJ1-2; tentatively, D is TRBD1 (6 bases). The CDR3 is made up of 15 amino acids. From germline, CDR1 is MNHEY and CDR2 SMNVEV (reference sequence). Trimming cost V 0 bases and J 2 bases, with 10 bases left between them. CDR3 in amino acids: CASSLSGGPNYGYTF. The CDR3 bases are TGTGCCAGCAGTTTATCGGGGGGGCCCAACTATGGCTACACCTTC.

The sample holds one count of this clone. The J gene is TRBJ1-1, the V gene TRBV5-4, with 9 bases fitting TRBD1. V gave up 0 bases and J gave up 4 bases; unmatched junction bases: 13. This CDR3 comprises 18 residues. Germline V gene sequence: CDR1 SGHNT, CDR2 YYREEE (reference sequence). In nucleotides, the CDR3 is TGTGCCAGCAGCTTGGGGGGGCGACAGGGGGAAAGAGGCACTGAAGCTTTCTTT. Translation: CASSLGGRQGERGTEAFF. Full variable domain (remainder filled in from reference TRBV5-4 and TRBJ1-1): ETGVTQSPTHLIKTRGQQVTLRCSSQSGHNTVSWYQQALGQGPQFIFQYYREEENGRGNFPPRFSGLQFPNYSSELNVNALELDDSALYLCASSLGGRQGERGTEAFFGQGTRLTVV.

This clone was found once. The chain is built from TRBV7-2 and TRBJ2-7; 7 nucleotides match TRBD2. V shed 4 bases, J shed 1 base, and the junction held 4 bases outside the gene matches. CDR1 is SGHTA, CDR2 FQGNSA, per germline. There are 14 residues in the CDR3. In nucleotides, the CDR3 is TGTGCCAGCAGCTCCCTAGCGGCTTCCTACGAGCAGTACTTC. Translating gives CASSSLAASYEQYF.